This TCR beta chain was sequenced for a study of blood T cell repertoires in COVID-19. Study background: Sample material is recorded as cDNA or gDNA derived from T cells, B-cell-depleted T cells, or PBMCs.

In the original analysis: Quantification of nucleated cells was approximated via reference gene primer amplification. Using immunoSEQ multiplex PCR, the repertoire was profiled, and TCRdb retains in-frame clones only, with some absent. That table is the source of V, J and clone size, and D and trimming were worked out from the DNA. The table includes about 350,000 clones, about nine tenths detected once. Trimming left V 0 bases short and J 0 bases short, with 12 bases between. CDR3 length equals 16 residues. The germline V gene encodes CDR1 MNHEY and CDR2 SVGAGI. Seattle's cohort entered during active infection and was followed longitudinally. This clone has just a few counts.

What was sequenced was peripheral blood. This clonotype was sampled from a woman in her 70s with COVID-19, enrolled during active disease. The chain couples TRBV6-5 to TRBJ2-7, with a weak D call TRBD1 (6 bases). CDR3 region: CASSYSMSRGSYEQYF. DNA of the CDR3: TGTGCCAGCAGTTACTCGATGAGCAGGGGCTCCTACGAGCAGTACTTC.